The 8 T cell receptor beta chains listed next were all sequenced from one sample in a study of blood T cell repertoires in COVID-19. Libraries were prepared by immunoSEQ multiplex PCR; TCRdb keeps only in-frame clonotypes and omits some of them. Of around 76,000 clones detected, approximately 84% appear once; the ten largest clones hold roughly 13%. Sequenced: peripheral blood. These receptors originate from a man between 50 and 59 years old with COVID-19, enrolled during active disease.

V and J are TRBV6-5 and TRBJ1-2; D is unclear. The V gene lost 6 bases and the J gene lost 0 bases, with 11 bases spanning the gap. Germline loops: CDR1 MNHEY, CDR2 SVGAGI. The CDR3 is made up of 14 amino acids. The CDR3 DNA reads as TGTGCCAGCAGATCGAACGGGGCTAACTATGGCTACACCTTC. Its translation is CASRSNGANYGYTF.

V gene TRBV3-1 (or the pseudogene TRBV3-2) combines with J gene TRBJ2-2, with TRBD1 identical over 7 bases. After removal of 1 base from V and 8 bases from J, the junction contained 16 bases not matched to a gene. Per the germline V gene, CDR1 is LGHDT and CDR2 is YNNKEL (reference sequence). This CDR3 has 18 amino acids. The CDR3 DNA follows: TGTGCCAGCAGCCAAGGGGCTGCCCTAGACAGGGCCCCGGGGGAGCTGTTTTTT. As protein: CASSQGAALDRAPGELFF.

By sample fraction, this clone is medium-sized. Written as DNA, the CDR3 is TGTGCCAGCAGCTTGACAGGGAAGGTAACCTTC. Protein: CASSLTGKVTF. V usage is TRBV11-2 and J usage is TRBJ1-2; TRBD1 matches 7 bases. The CDR3 is 11 residues long. Trimming cost V 3 bases and J 14 bases; bases outside gene matches: 6. Germline assignment: CDR1 SGHAT and CDR2 FQNNGV.

The chain recombines TRBV18 with TRBJ2-1; D may be TRBD2 (8 bases). The CDR3 runs 19 residues. Trimming removed 3 bases from V and 1 base from J, with 22 bases in between. The germline gives CDR1 KGHSH, CDR2 LQKENI. This chain's CDR3 is CASSPRQGGLAGSYNEQFF. The CDR3 coding sequence is TGTGCCAGCTCACCCCGACAGGGTGGATTAGCGGGATCCTACAATGAGCAGTTCTTC.

J is TRBJ2-5 and V is TRBV28; 11 bases are a match to TRBD2. CDR1 and CDR2 from the germline V gene are MDHEN and SYDVKM. The V segment lost 1 base and the J segment 3 bases; nucleotides outside the gene matches: 10. The CDR3 contains 18 residues. This CDR3 reads CASSLYGLAGLGEETQYF. The CDR3 region has the DNA TGTGCCAGCAGTTTATACGGACTAGCGGGCCTTGGGGAAGAGACCCAGTACTTC.

This clone was seen a handful of times. The chain is built from TRBV5-1 and TRBJ2-7; D may be TRBD2 (5 bases). The CDR3 sequence is 12 residues long. The ends were cut back, 0 bases at V and 6 bases at J, with 7 bases in the middle. Per germline, CDR1 SGHRS and CDR2 YFSETQ. This CDR3 is CASSLAGSEQYF. The DNA for the CDR3 is TGCGCCAGCAGCTTGGCGGGGAGCGAGCAGTACTTC.

The chain combines TRBV6-1 with TRBJ2-7; TRBD2 agrees at 11 bases. From germline, CDR1 is MNHNS and CDR2 SASEGT. Trimming took 11 bases from V and 7 from J; bases not matched to a gene: 16. This CDR3 is 15 amino acids long. Here the CDR3 reads CASRAGGLAGQEQYF. CDR3 DNA sequence: TGTGCCTCCCGGGCGGGTGGACTAGCGGGTCAAGAGCAGTACTTC.

This clone is termed large. The rearrangement uses TRBV7-9 and TRBJ1-2; the D is unclear. V lost 6 bases and J lost 5, with 10 bases in between. The CDR3 contains 12 residues. The germline V gene encodes CDR1 SEHNR and CDR2 FQNEAQ (reference sequence). The CDR3: CASRPDKYGYTF. CDR3 sequence (DNA): TGTGCCAGCAGACCAGACAAGTATGGCTACACCTTC.